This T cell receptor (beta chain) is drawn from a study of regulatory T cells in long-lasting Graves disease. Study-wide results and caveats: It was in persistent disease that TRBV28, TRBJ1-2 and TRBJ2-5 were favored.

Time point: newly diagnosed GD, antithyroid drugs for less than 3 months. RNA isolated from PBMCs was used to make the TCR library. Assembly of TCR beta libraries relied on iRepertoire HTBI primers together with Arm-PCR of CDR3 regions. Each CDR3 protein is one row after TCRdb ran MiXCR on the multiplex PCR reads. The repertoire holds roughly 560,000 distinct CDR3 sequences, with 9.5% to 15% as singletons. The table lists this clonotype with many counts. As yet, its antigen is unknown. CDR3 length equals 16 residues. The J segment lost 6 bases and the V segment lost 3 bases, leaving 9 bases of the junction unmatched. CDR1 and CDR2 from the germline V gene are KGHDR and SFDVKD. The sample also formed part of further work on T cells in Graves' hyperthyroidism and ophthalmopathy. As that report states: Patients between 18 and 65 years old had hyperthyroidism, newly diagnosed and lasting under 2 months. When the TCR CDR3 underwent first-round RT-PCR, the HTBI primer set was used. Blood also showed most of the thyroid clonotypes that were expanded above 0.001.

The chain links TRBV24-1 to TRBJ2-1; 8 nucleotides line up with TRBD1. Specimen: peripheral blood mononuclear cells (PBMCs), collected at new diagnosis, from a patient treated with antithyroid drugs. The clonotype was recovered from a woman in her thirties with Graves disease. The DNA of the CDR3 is TGTGCCACCAGTGATCAGGGGGCGGCGAGGTTCAATGAGCAGTTCTTC. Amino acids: CATSDQGAARFNEQFF.